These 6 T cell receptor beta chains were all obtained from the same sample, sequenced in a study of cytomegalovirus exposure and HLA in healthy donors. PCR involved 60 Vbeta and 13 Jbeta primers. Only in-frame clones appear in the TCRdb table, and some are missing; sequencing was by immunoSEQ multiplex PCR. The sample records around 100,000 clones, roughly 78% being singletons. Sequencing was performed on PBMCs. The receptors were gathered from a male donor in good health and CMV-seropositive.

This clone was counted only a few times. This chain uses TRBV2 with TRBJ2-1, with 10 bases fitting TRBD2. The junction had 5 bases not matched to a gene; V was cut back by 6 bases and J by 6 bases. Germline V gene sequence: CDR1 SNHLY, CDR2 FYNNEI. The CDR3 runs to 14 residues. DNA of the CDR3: TGTGCCAGCAGACTAGCGGGGCGCGGCAATGAGCAGTTCTTC. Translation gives CASRLAGRGNEQFF.

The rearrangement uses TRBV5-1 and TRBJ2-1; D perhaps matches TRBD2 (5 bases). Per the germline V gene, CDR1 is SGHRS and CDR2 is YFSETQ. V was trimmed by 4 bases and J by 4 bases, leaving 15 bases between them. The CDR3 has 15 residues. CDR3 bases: TGCGCCAGCAGCCCCCGGGGTGGTAGATACAATGAGCAGTTCTTC. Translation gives CASSPRGGRYNEQFF.

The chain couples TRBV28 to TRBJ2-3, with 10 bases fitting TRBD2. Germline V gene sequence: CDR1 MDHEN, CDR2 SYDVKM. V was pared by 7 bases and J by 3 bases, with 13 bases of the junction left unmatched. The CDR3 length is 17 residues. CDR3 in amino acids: CASTFKGLAGATDTQYF. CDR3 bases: TGTGCCAGCACATTCAAGGGGCTAGCGGGAGCTACAGATACGCAGTATTTT.

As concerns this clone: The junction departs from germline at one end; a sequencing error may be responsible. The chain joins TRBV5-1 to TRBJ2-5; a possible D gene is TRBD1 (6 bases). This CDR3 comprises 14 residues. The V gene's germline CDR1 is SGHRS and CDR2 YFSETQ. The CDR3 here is CASSLEAREGHTNF. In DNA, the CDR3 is TGCGCCAGCAGCTTGGAAGCCCGTGAGGGACACACTAACTTC.

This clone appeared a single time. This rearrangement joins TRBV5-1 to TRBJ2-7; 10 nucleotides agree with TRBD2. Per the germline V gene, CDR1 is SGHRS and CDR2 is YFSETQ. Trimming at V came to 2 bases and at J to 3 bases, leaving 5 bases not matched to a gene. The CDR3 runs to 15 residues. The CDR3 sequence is CASSLLAGNNYEQYF. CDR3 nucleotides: TGCGCCAGCAGCTTACTAGCGGGGAACAACTACGAGCAGTACTTC.

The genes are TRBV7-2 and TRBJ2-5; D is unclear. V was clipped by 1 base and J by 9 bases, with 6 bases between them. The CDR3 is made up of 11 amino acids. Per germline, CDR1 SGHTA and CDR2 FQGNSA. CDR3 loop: CASSLGLAQYF. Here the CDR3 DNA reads TGTGCCAGCAGCTTAGGGCTCGCCCAGTACTTC.